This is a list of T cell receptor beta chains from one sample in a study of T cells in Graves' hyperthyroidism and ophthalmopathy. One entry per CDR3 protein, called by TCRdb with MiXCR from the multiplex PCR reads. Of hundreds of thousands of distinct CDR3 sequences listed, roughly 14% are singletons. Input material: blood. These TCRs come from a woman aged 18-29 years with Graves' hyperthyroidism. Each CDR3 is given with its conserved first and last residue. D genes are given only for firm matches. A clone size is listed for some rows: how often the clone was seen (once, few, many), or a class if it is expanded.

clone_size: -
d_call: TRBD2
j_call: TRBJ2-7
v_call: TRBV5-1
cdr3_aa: CASSSGGGRAHNEQYF
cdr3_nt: TGCGCCAGCAGCTCGGGGGGGGGCAGGGCACACAATGAGCAGTACTTC

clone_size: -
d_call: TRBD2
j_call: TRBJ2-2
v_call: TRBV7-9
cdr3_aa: CASSSPYSGRKTLTNTGELFF
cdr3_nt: TGTGCCAGCAGCTCACCTTATAGCGGGAGAAAAACACTAACGAACACCGGGGAGCTGTTTTTT

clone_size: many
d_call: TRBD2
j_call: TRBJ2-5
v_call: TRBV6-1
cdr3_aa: CASRGLAGDQETQYF
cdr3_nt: TGTGCCAGCAGGGGACTAGCGGGAGACCAAGAGACCCAGTACTTC

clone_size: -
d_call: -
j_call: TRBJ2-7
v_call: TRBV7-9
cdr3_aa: CASTTGYEQYF
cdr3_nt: TGTGCCAGCACCACAGGTTACGAGCAGTACTTC

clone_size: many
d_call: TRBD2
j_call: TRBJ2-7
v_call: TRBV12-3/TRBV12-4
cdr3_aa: CASTSGRGRTYEQYF
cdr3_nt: TGTGCCAGCACTAGCGGGAGAGGAAGGACCTACGAGCAGTACTTC

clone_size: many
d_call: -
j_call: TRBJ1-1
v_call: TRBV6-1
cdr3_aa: CASSYPRDTEAFF
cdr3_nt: TGTGCCAGCAGTTATCCCAGGGACACTGAAGCTTTCTTT

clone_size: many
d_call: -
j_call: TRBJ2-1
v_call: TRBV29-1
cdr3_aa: CSVAESSYNEQFF
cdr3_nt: TGCAGCGTTGCGGAGAGCTCCTACAATGAGCAGTTCTTC

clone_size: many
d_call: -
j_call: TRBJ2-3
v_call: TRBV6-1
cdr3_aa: CASIPHRGATGGDTQYF
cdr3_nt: TGTGCCAGCATACCTCATCGGGGCGCAACCGGTGGAGATACGCAGTATTTT

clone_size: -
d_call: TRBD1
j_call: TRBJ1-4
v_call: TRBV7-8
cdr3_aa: CASRSKGTGREKLFF
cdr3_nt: TGTGCCAGCAGGTCTAAGGGGACAGGGAGAGAAAAACTGTTTTTT

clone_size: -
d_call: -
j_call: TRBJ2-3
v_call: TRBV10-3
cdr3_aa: CAISESSTDTQYF
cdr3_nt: TGTGCCATCAGTGAGTCCTCTACAGATACGCAGTATTTT

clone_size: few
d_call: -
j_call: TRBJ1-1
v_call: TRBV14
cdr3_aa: CASSQEATPEENTEAFF
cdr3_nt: TGTGCCAGCAGCCAAGAAGCGACCCCCGAGGAAAACACTGAAGCTTTCTTT

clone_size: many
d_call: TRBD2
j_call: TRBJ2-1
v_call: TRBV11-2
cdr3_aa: CASSLGGLAGYNEQFF
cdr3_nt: TGTGCCAGCAGCTTGGGGGGGCTAGCGGGATACAATGAGCAGTTCTTC

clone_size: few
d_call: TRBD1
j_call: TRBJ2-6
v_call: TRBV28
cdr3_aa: CASSPGQLFSGANVLTF
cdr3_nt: TGTGCCAGCAGCCCGGGACAGTTATTTTCTGGGGCCAACGTCCTGACTTTC

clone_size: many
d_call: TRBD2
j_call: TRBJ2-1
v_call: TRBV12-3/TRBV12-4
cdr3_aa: CASLGGVGYNEQFF
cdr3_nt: TGTGCCAGCCTGGGAGGGGTTGGATACAATGAGCAGTTCTTC

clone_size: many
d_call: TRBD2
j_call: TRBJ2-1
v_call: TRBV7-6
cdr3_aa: CASSLRGGSNEQFF
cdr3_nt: TGTGCCAGCAGCTTGCGGGGGGGCAGTAATGAGCAGTTCTTC

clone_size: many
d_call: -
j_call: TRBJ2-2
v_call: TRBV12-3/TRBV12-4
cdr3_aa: CASSPDFGELFF
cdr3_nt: TGTGCCAGCAGTCCTGATTTCGGGGAGCTGTTTTTT

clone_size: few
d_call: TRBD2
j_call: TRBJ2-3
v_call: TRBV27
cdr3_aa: CASRLAGPDTQYF
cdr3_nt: TGTGCCAGCAGACTAGCGGGGCCAGATACGCAGTATTTT

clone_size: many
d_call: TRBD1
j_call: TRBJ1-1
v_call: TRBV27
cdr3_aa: CASWDRGPPNTEAFF
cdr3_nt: TGTGCCAGTTGGGACAGGGGGCCCCCGAACACTGAAGCTTTCTTT

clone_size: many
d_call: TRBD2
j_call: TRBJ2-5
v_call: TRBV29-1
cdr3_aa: CSVEGTSVALTQYF
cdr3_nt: TGCAGCGTGGAGGGGACTAGCGTCGCGTTGACCCAGTACTTC

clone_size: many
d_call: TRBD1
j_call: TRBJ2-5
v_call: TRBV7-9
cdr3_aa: CASSSRTGEETQYF
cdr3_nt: TGTGCCAGCAGCTCCAGGACAGGGGAGGAGACCCAGTACTTC

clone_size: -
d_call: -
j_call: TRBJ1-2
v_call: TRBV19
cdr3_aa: CASTPGRVGYGYTF
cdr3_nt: TGTGCCAGTACTCCGGGAAGGGTGGGGTATGGCTACACCTTC

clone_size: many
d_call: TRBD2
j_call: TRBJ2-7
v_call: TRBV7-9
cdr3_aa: CASSSPGEGSYEQYF
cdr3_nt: TGTGCCAGCAGCTCCCCCGGGGAGGGCTCCTACGAGCAGTACTTC

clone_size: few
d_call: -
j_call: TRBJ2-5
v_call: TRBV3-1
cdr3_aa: CASSQDRSGGRETQYF
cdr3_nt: TGTGCCAGCAGCCAAGATCGTAGTGGTGGGCGAGAGACCCAGTACTTC

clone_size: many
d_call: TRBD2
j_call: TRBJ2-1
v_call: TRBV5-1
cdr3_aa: CASGRGGASYNEQFF
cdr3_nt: TGCGCCAGCGGCCGCGGGGGGGCCTCCTACAATGAGCAGTTCTTC

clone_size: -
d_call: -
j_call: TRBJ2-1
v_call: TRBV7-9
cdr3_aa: CASRRTQSSYNEQFF
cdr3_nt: TGTGCCAGCAGGCGCACACAGAGCTCCTACAATGAGCAGTTCTTC

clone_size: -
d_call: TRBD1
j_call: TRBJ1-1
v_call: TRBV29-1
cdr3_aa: CSVSGTANTEAFF
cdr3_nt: TGCAGCGTTTCCGGGACAGCGAACACTGAAGCTTTCTTT

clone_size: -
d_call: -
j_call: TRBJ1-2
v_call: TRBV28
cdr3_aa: CASIPRAAWGYTF
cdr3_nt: TGTGCCAGCATTCCACGGGCAGCCTGGGGCTACACCTTC

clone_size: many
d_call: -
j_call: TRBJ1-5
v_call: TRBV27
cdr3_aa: CASSLTKVQPQHF
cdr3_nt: TGTGCCAGCAGTTTAACGAAGGTTCAGCCCCAGCATTTT

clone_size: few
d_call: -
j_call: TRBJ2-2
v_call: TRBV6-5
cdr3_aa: CASSYTPGDIRELFF
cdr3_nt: TGTGCCAGCAGTTACACCCCGGGGGACATCCGGGAGCTGTTTTTT

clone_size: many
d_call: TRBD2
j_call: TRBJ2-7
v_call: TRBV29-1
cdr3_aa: CSVEYGGRAGGSYEQYF
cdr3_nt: TGCAGCGTTGAGTATGGCGGGAGGGCCGGGGGCTCCTACGAGCAGTACTTC

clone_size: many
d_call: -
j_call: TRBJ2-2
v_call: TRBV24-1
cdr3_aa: CATSRQPGELFF
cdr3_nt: TGTGCCACCAGTAGACAACCCGGGGAGCTGTTTTTT

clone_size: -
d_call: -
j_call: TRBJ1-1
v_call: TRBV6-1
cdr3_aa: CASIGSTEAFF
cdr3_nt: TGTGCCAGCATTGGGTCTACTGAAGCTTTCTTC

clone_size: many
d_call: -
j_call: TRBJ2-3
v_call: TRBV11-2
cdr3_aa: CASSSSAGSSTDTQYF
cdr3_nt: TGTGCCAGCAGCTCGAGTGCAGGGTCAAGCACAGATACGCAGTATTTT

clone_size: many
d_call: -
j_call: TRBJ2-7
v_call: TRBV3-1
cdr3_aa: CASSLRGVYEQYF
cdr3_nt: TGTGCCAGCAGTCTCCGAGGAGTGTACGAGCAGTACTTC

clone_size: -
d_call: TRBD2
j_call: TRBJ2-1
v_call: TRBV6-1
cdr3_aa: CASSKLAGDGNEQFF
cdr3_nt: TGTGCCAGCAGCAAGTTAGCGGGAGATGGCAATGAGCAGTTCTTC

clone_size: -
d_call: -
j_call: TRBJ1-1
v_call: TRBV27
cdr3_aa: CASSFPGSTEAFF
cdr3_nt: TGTGCCAGCAGTTTTCCAGGGAGCACTGAAGCTTTCTTT